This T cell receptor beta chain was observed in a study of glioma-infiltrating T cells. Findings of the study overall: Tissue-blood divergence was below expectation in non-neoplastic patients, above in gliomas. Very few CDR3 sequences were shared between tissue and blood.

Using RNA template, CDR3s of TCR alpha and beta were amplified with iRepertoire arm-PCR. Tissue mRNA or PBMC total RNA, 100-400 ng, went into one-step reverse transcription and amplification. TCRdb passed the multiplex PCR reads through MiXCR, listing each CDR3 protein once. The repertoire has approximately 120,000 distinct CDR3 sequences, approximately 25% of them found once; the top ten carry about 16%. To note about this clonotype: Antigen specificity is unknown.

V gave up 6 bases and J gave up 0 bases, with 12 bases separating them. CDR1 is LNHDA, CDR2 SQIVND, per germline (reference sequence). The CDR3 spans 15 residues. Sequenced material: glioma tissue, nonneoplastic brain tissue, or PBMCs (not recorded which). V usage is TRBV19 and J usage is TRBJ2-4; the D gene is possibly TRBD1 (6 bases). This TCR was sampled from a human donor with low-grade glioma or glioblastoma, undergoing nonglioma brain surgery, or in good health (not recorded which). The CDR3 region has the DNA TGTGCCAGTAGGACATCAGGGGAAGCCAAAAACATTCAGTACTTC. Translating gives CASRTSGEAKNIQYF.